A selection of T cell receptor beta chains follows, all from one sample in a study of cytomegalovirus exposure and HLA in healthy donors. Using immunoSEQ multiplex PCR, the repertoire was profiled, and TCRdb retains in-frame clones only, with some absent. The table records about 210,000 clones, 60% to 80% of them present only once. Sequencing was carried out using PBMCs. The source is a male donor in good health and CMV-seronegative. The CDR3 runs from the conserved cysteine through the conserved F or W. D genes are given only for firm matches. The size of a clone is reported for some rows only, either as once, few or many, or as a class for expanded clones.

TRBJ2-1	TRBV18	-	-	CASSPRQTYNEQFF
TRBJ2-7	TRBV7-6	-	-	CASSLGQVSYEQYF
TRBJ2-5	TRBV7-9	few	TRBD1	CASSSKTGVEETQYF
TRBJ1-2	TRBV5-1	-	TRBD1	CASSENRGEGYTF
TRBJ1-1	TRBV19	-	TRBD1	CASSSWTGGNTEAFF
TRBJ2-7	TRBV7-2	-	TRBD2	CASSLALTSGGGYEQYF
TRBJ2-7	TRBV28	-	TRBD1	CASSLQGAGYEQYF
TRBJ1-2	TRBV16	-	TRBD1	CASSPGGWDYGYTF
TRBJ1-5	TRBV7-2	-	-	CASSLAVHSSNQPQHF
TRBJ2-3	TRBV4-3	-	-	CASSQYPVMAVSTDTQYF
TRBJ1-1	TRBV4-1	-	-	CASSQGGGLYTEAFF
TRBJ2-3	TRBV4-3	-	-	CASSQDWSGDTQYF
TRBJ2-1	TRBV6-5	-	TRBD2	CASSPIAGGANEQFF
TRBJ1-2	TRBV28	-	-	CASRALGGYTF
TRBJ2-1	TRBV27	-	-	CASSLYPRQGEDEQFF
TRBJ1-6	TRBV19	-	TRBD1	CASTQPRTGAYNSPLHF
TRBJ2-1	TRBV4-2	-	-	CASSQFGEANGGPEQFF
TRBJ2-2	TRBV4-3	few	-	CASSQDMAPGELFF
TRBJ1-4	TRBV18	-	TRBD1	CASSPETGSGEKLFF
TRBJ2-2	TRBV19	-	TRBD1	CASSRTGGGTGELFF
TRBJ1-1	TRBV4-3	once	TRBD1	CASSPQTGGWNTEAFF
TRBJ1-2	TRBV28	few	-	CASSLSGGNYGYTF
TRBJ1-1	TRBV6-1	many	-	CASSRTSEVSEAFF
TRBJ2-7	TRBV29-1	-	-	CSASEAYEQYF
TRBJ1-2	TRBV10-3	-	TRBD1	CAISDPPLRGNYGYTF
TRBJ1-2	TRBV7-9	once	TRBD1	CSSSPRDRVIYGYTF
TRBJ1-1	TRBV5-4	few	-	CASSLDTSVTEAFF
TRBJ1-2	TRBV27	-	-	CASSPLRQAPNYGYTF
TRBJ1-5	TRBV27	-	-	CASGREYSNQPQHF
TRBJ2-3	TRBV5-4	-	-	CASSLAGDTQYF
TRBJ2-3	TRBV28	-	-	CASSFVGGRTDTQYF
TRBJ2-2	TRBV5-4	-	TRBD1	CASSEDTGVPGELFF
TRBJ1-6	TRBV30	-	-	CAWSSGSYSPLHF
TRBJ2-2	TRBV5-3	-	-	CARSLAERDSNTGELFF
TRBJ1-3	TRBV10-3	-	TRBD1	CAISEFRGPGNTIYF
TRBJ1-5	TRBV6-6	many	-	CASSYSPSEGQPQHF
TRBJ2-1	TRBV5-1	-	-	CASSLAVSYNEQFF
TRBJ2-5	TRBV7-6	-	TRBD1	CASRAGTGGRETQYF
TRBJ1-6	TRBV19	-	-	CASSDTSQAYNSPLHF
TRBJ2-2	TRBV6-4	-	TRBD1	CASSGDRSAGELFF
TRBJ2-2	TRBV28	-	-	CASSLLGQGGTGELFF
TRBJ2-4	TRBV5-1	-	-	CASSLGENIQYF
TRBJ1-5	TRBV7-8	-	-	CASSLDGIYSNQPQHF
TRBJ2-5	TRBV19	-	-	CASSSNGETQYF
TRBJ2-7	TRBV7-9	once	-	CASSPGPARGSYEQYF
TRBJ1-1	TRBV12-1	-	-	CASSFAQGGRDTEAFF
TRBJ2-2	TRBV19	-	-	CASSITSLNTGELFF
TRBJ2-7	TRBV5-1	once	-	CASSRSGGPVYEQYF
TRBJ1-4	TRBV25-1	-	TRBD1	CASSELGQGGRKLFF
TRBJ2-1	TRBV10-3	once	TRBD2	CAISLAGGDEQFF
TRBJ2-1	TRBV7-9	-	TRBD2	CASSPRAGGPNEQFF
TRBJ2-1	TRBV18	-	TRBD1	CASSPQDRAPLQFEQFF
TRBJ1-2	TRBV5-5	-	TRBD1	CASRTGGGYGYTF
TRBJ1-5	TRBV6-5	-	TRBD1	CASRTGVRQPQHF
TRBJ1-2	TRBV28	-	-	CASSLSGLTVANYGYTF
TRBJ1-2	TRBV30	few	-	CAWSVTGIGYTF
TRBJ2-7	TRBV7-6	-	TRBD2	CASSSRGGEGYEQYF
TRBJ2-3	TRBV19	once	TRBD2	CASSIDLETSGTDTQYF
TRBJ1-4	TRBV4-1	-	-	CASSQDPSNEKLFF